This TCR beta chain was identified during a study of neurological immune-mediated disorders. With 10-nucleotide random UMIs, 5'RACE was used to make the cDNA. TCRdb itself ran the 5' RACE reads through MiXCR, one entry per CDR3 protein. The data contain under 35,000 distinct CDR3 sequences, around 21% of them singletons. Germline V lookup: CDR1 LNHNV, CDR2 YYDKDF (reference sequence). This CDR3 has 16 residues. This rearrangement joins TRBV15 to TRBJ1-1, with D tentatively TRBD1 (5 bases). Sequencing was done on a sample of CD4+ T cells from blood. This sequence originates from a man in his forties or fifties with HTLV-1-associated myelopathy (HAM/TSP). CDR3 sequence: CVTSRARQYMNTEAFF. The CDR3 DNA follows: TGTGTAACCAGCAGAGCGAGACAGTACATGAACACTGAAGCTTTCTTT.